This T cell receptor (beta chain) was recovered during a study of cytomegalovirus exposure and HLA in healthy donors. Germline lookup yields CDR1 SEHNR and CDR2 FQNEAQ (reference sequence). Trimming removed 5 bases from V and 2 bases from J, with 16 bases in between. The CDR3 loop spans 17 amino acids. The PCR made use of 60 Vbeta and 13 Jbeta primers. Methods used by the authors: There were around 77 million unique TCR beta chains by a later count, and approximately 12 million of them were shared. This table comes from immunoSEQ multiplex PCR, and its TCRdb copy is limited to in-frame clones, with some not included. V and J calls and clone size follow that table, whereas D and trimming were derived from the DNA. The sample carries fewer than 45,000 clones, 60% to 70% recorded once. Study-level points and caveats: Several of the most significant clusters appeared linked to common viral pathogens, based on a later analysis. What was likely a sequencing artifact was a cluster of highly shared sequence variants.

As for this clone: Antigen unknown.

The sequence was collected from a man aged 40-55 years in good health and CMV-seronegative. The V and J genes are TRBV7-9 and TRBJ2-6, with D possibly matching TRBD1 (6 bases). The source material was PBMCs. Written as DNA, the CDR3 is TGTGCCAGCAGCGTGACCGAGGGGGTGGCTGGGGCCAACGTCCTGACTTTC. Amino acids: CASSVTEGVAGANVLTF.